Shown below are 10 T cell receptor beta chains from a single sample sequenced in a study of blood T cell repertoires in COVID-19 (dated by TCRdb to 2018 to 2020). Receptors were amplified or captured by the immunoSEQ multiplex PCR assay. The source is immuneACCESS, and TCRdb retained only in-frame sequences with V and J called. Part of the clones is not carried over; for the studies checked, unresolved V genes explain less than half of this, and the remainder is unexplained. Within this sample are about 180,000 clones, with approximately 88% of them counted one time only. 6.5% to 7.5% of the sample rests with the top ten. Material for sequencing was peripheral blood. These receptors were taken from a middle-aged woman with COVID-19, enrolled during active disease.

The gene calls are TRBV5-6 and TRBJ2-1; 13 positions agree with TRBD2. The V and J ends lost 4 bases and 10 bases, in that order; junction bases with no gene match: 8. The CDR3 is 15 amino acids. Per the germline V gene, CDR1 is SGHDT and CDR2 is YYEEEE. This CDR3 reads CASSPGTSGVGEQFF. For the CDR3, the DNA is TGTGCCAGCAGCCCCGGGACTAGCGGGGTCGGGGAGCAGTTCTTC.

The chain joins TRBV27 to TRBJ2-7; 11 bases are shared with TRBD2. Per the germline V gene, CDR1 is MNHEY and CDR2 is SMNVEV (reference sequence). The CDR3 length is 14 residues. J lost 0 bases, V lost 9 bases, and 4 bases had no gene match. The CDR3 protein is CASGTSGDSYEQYF. The CDR3 region has the DNA TGTGCCAGTGGGACTAGCGGAGACTCCTACGAGCAGTACTTC.

This rearrangement joins TRBV4-2 to TRBJ2-7; D is perhaps TRBD2 (6 bases). The CDR3 runs 17 residues. Germline CDR1 and CDR2: LGHNA and YNFKEQ. V gave up 0 bases and J gave up 1 base, with 16 bases separating them. CDR3 coding DNA: TGTGCCAGCAGCCAAGAGTCGGGGGACCTCGGTTCCTACGAGCAGTACTTC. Its translation is CASSQESGDLGSYEQYF.

The count of this clone is one. The chain links TRBV21-1 to TRBJ1-1. TRBV21-1 is designated a pseudogene. This CDR3 spans 12 amino acids. The CDR3 sequence: CATLPAGTEAFF. The CDR3 DNA follows: TGTGCCACCCTCCCGGCGGGCACTGAAGCTTTCTTT.

The chain uses TRBV13 and TRBJ1-4; 9 nucleotides line up with TRBD1. Germline V lookup: CDR1 PRHDT, CDR2 FYEKMQ (reference sequence). The CDR3 extends over 15 amino acids. Unmatched junction bases numbered 2, after V lost 1 base and J lost 5 bases. CDR3 bases: TGTGCCAGCAGCTTAGAAGGGACAGGGAATGAAAAACTGTTTTTT. Protein product: CASSLEGTGNEKLFF.

V and J are TRBV13 and TRBJ1-5; no firm D call. The CDR3 covers 14 residues. The germline V gene encodes CDR1 PRHDT and CDR2 FYEKMQ (reference sequence). Trimming left V 1 base short and J 4 bases short, with 8 bases between. The CDR3, as DNA: TGTGCCAGCAGCTTAGTCCGTCTGAATCAGCCCCAGCATTTT. This codes for CASSLVRLNQPQHF. Full variable domain (rest looked up from reference TRBV13 and TRBJ1-5): AAGVIQSPRHLIKEKRETATLKCYPIPRHDTVYWYQQGPGQDPQFLISFYEKMQSDKGSIPDRFSAQQFSDYHSELNMSSLELGDSALYFCASSLVRLNQPQHFGDGTRLSIL.

The gene calls are TRBV11-3 and TRBJ1-5, with D hard to call. V was cut by 5 bases and J by 2 bases, with 10 bases left in between. CDR3 size: 14 residues. CDR1 and CDR2 (germline): SGHNT, YENEEA. The CDR3 loop is CASSAQQGNQPQHF. CDR3 in DNA: TGTGCCAGCAGCGCACAGCAGGGCAATCAGCCCCAGCATTTT.

V is TRBV3-1 (or the pseudogene TRBV3-2) and J is TRBJ2-7; TRBD1 matches 7 bases. Germline CDR1 LGHDT, CDR2 YNNKEL (reference sequence). V lost 4 bases and J lost 1; bases outside the gene matches: 1. The CDR3 is made up of 13 amino acids. In nucleotides, the CDR3 is TGTGCCAGCAGCCCGGGACAGTCCTACGAGCAGTACTTC. Amino acid sequence: CASSPGQSYEQYF.

The CDR3 DNA is TGTGCCAGCAGGCGTAATGAAAAACTGTTTTTT. Protein sequence: CASRRNEKLFF. This chain uses TRBV7-6 with TRBJ1-4; D not resolved. The CDR3 length is 11 residues. Germline V gene lookup returns CDR1 SGHVS and CDR2 FNYEAQ. Trimming removed 6 bases from V and 4 bases from J, with 3 bases in between.

The CDR3 loop reads CASSTGTSGWGSTDTQYF. The DNA for the CDR3 is TGTGCCAGCAGCACCGGGACTAGCGGATGGGGTAGCACAGATACGCAGTATTTT. The J gene is TRBJ2-3, the V gene TRBV11-3, with 11 bases lining up with TRBD2. The V gene end was trimmed by 5 bases and the J gene end by 0 bases; junction bases not matched to a gene: 10. In germline, CDR1 is SGHNT, CDR2 YENEEA. The CDR3 spans 18 residues.